These 4 T cell receptor beta chains were sequenced from one sample in a study of control samples from healthy donors and cancer patients (dated by TCRdb to 2020 to 2021). Library method: the immunoSEQ multiplex PCR assay. TCRdb limited this immuneACCESS table to in-frame rearrangements with V and J called. A share of clones is missing; checked studies link under half to unresolved V genes, and the rest is unexplained. The sample contains over 100,000 clones, more than 90% of them found a single time. The ten largest clones add up to 4.5% to 7% of the sample. The sequenced sample was blood. The receptors derive from a man between 18 and 35 years old in good health.

The chain has TRBV6-5 and TRBJ1-1; D uncertain. Germline CDR1 MNHEY, CDR2 SVGAGI. Trimming cost V 6 bases and J 5 bases, with 16 bases left between them. The CDR3 has 14 residues. The CDR3 spells CASRPGRPRTEAFF. The CDR3 nucleotides are TGTGCCAGCAGACCTGGGAGGCCAAGGACTGAAGCTTTCTTT.

This sequence joins TRBV21-1 and TRBJ2-2. TRBV21-1 is reported as a pseudogene. This CDR3 has 13 amino acids. This chain's CDR3 is CASSRTYTGELFF. CDR3 nucleotide sequence: TGTGCCAGCAGCAGGACCTACACCGGGGAGCTGTTTTTT.

CDR3 bases: TGCGCCAGCAGCCAAGAAGGGGTAGGAGACTACGAGCAGTACTTC. Protein sequence: CASSQEGVGDYEQYF. V usage is TRBV4-1 and J usage is TRBJ2-7, with a possible D match to TRBD1 (5 bases). The germline CDR1 and CDR2 sequences are MGHRA and YSYEKL. Trimming pared 0 bases from V and 3 bases from J, leaving 12 bases between. This CDR3 comprises 15 residues.

The V and J genes are TRBV2 and TRBJ2-3; 7 bases map to TRBD1. Germline lookup yields CDR1 SNHLY and CDR2 FYNNEI. V trimming: 6 bases; J trimming: 6 bases; junction bases outside the gene matches: 9. The CDR3 is made up of 14 amino acids. The DNA of the CDR3 is TGTGCCAGCAGGCTGCGACAGGGAGTGGATACGCAGTATTTT. This encodes CASRLRQGVDTQYF. The whole variable domain, remainder taken from reference TRBV2 and TRBJ2-3, is EPEVTQTPSHQVTQMGQEVILRCVPISNHLYFYWYRQILGQKVEFLVSFYNNEISEKSEIFDDQFSVERPDGSNFTLKIRSTKLEDSAMYFCASRLRQGVDTQYFGPGTRLTVL.